These 32 T cell receptor beta chains came from one sample sequenced in a study of blood T cell repertoires in COVID-19. Assay used: immunoSEQ multiplex PCR; TCRdb lists only in-frame clones, some missing. There are 75,000 to 95,000 clones in the sample; 70% to 90% occur only once, and 2.9% lies in the top ten. The sample taken for sequencing was peripheral blood. These receptors were taken from an elderly woman with acute or convalescent COVID-19.

The gene calls are TRBV5-1 and TRBJ2-1, with TRBD2 as a possible D gene (5 bases). CDR1 and CDR2 from the germline V gene are SGHRS and YFSETQ. The CDR3 has 18 amino acids. Trimming cost V 0 bases and J 5 bases, with 21 bases left between them. The chain's CDR3 is CASSLGSSMDWADNEQFF. The CDR3 bases are TGCGCCAGCAGCTTGGGGAGTTCTATGGACTGGGCAGACAATGAGCAGTTCTTC.

The chain joins TRBV6-5 to TRBJ2-5; 7 bases fit TRBD2. Germline CDR1 and CDR2: MNHEY and SVGAGI. J lost 2 bases, V lost 8 bases, and 5 bases had no gene match. The CDR3 runs 13 residues. The CDR3 loop reads CASQLARQETQYF. The DNA for the CDR3 is TGTGCCAGCCAACTAGCGCGACAAGAGACCCAGTACTTC.

The rearrangement links TRBV18 to TRBJ2-2, with D unresolved. Germline values: CDR1 KGHSH, CDR2 LQKENI. The V end lost 2 bases, the J end lost 4 bases, and 8 bases lay between the germline ends. The length of the CDR3 is 14 residues. The CDR3 loop is CASSPGSGTGELFF. The CDR3, as DNA: TGTGCCAGCTCACCAGGGTCGGGCACCGGGGAGCTGTTTTTT.

The V gene is TRBV20-1, the J gene TRBJ2-1; D remains ambiguous. The V gene lost 7 bases and the J gene lost 9 bases, with 10 bases spanning the gap. Germline V gives CDR1 DFQATT, CDR2 SNEGSKA (reference sequence). The CDR3 has 10 residues. The CDR3 DNA reads TGCAGTGTACAAAATCGTGAGCAGTTCTTC. Its protein product is CSVQNREQFF.

This clone turned up a few times. The rearrangement uses TRBV28 and TRBJ1-1, with 7 positions matching TRBD1. From germline, CDR1 is MDHEN and CDR2 SYDVKM. This CDR3 has 16 amino acids. V shed 5 bases, J shed 2 bases, and the junction held 11 bases outside the gene matches. CDR3 coding DNA: TGTGCCAGCAGTAGCCCGCAGGCAGGGGGAAACACTGAAGCTTTCTTT. Its translation is CASSSPQAGGNTEAFF. The whole variable domain, filled in from reference TRBV28 and TRBJ1-1, reads DVKVTQSSRYLVKRTGEKVFLECVQDMDHENMFWYRQDPGLGLRLIYFSYDVKMKEKGDIPEGYSVSREKKERFSLILESASTNQTSMYLCASSSPQAGGNTEAFFGQGTRLTVV.

This clone was observed once. J is TRBJ1-5 and V is TRBV19; TRBD1 aligns across 9 bases. Germline CDR1 and CDR2: LNHDA and SQIVND (reference sequence). The CDR3 consists of 14 residues. The V and J ends lost 7 bases and 4 bases, in that order; junction bases with no gene match: 5. This CDR3 reads CASTHDRGNQPQHF. The CDR3 nucleotides are TGTGCCAGTACCCACGACAGGGGGAATCAGCCCCAGCATTTT. Supplemented by reference TRBV19 and TRBJ1-5, the full variable domain reads DGGITQSPKYLFRKEGQNVTLSCEQNLNHDAMYWYRQDPGQGLRLIYYSQIVNDFQKGDIAEGYSVSREKKESFPLTVTSAQKNPTAFYLCASTHDRGNQPQHFGDGTRLSIL.

V gene TRBV27 combines with J gene TRBJ1-2; no reliable D call. V was shortened by 2 bases and J by 2 bases, with 6 bases between the two germline ends. The germline gives CDR1 MNHEY, CDR2 SMNVEV (reference sequence). This CDR3 spans 13 amino acids. CDR3 residues: CASSLRHNYGYTF. For the CDR3, the DNA is TGTGCCAGCAGTTTACGACACAACTATGGCTACACCTTC.

The J gene is TRBJ2-5, the V gene TRBV29-1; 11 bases map to TRBD2. In germline, CDR1 is SQVTM, CDR2 ANQGSEA. V lost 3 bases, J lost 1 base, and 4 bases stayed unmatched. The CDR3 runs to 15 residues. The chain's CDR3 is CSVDRLAGGQETQYF. CDR3 coding DNA: TGCAGCGTTGATCGCCTAGCGGGGGGCCAAGAGACCCAGTACTTC.

This chain joins TRBV28 and TRBJ2-1; weak D call: TRBD2 (5 bases). The CDR3 sequence is 15 residues long. V was shortened by 7 bases and J by 0 bases, with 13 bases between the two germline ends. Germline V gene lookup returns CDR1 MDHEN and CDR2 SYDVKM. The CDR3 loop reads CASTPADFSYNEQFF. The CDR3 DNA follows: TGTGCCAGCACTCCTGCGGACTTCTCCTACAATGAGCAGTTCTTC.

This clone was observed once. J is TRBJ2-7 and V is TRBV11-2; 8 bases are a match to TRBD1. J lost 2 bases, V lost 5 bases, and 8 bases had no gene match. From germline, CDR1 is SGHAT and CDR2 FQNNGV. The CDR3 contains 15 residues. This chain's CDR3 is CASSRGQGPTYEQYF. The DNA of the CDR3 is TGTGCCAGCAGCCGAGGACAGGGTCCTACCTACGAGCAGTACTTC.

This chain connects TRBV5-1 to TRBJ2-1; the match to TRBD1 covers 10 bases. This CDR3 has 16 amino acids. Germline CDR1 and CDR2: SGHRS and YFSETQ. Trimming removed 0 bases from V and 3 bases from J; junction bases left unmatched: 3. DNA of the CDR3: TGCGCCAGCAGCTTGGGGGGGACAGGGGTCTACAATGAGCAGTTCTTC. Protein product: CASSLGGTGVYNEQFF. Drawing the rest from reference TRBV5-1 and TRBJ2-1, the complete variable domain is KAGVTQTPRYLIKTRGQQVTLSCSPISGHRSVSWYQQTPGQGLQFLFEYFSETQRNKGNFPGRFSGRQFSNSRSEMNVSTLELGDSALYLCASSLGGTGVYNEQFFGPGTRLTVL.

The V gene is TRBV7-2, the J gene TRBJ2-7, with 9 bases matching TRBD2. V lost 5 bases to trimming and J lost 3 bases; unmatched junction nucleotides: 8. Germline-derived CDR1 and CDR2 are SGHTA and FQGNSA. The CDR3 extends over 15 amino acids. CDR3 nucleotide sequence: TGTGCCAGCAGCGTGTCTAGCGGGGACGTCTACGAGCAGTACTTC. It codes for CASSVSSGDVYEQYF.

This rearrangement joins TRBV5-1 to TRBJ2-1, with 15 bases fitting TRBD2. The CDR3 is 19 residues long. The ends lost 4 bases at V and 6 bases at J; junction bases unmatched: 14. Germline loops: CDR1 SGHRS, CDR2 YFSETQ. CDR3 DNA: TGCGCCAGCAGCGGTGGACTAGCGGGAGGGCCGAGCGGGCGCAATGAGCAGTTCTTC. Its translation is CASSGGLAGGPSGRNEQFF.

J is TRBJ2-7 and V is TRBV7-9, with TRBD2 matching over 9 bases. Germline assignment: CDR1 SEHNR and CDR2 FQNEAQ (reference sequence). Trimming cost V 3 bases and J 7 bases; bases outside gene matches: 10. The CDR3 spans 15 residues. The CDR3 loop is CASSLAGTSLREQYF. The CDR3 DNA reads as TGTGCCAGCAGCTTGGCCGGGACTAGCCTCCGGGAGCAGTACTTC.

The genes are TRBV7-3 and TRBJ2-2; 9 bases fit TRBD2. Germline CDR1 reads SGHTA; CDR2 reads FQGTGA. V trimming: 3 bases; J trimming: 2 bases; junction bases outside the gene matches: 1. The CDR3 is made up of 15 amino acids. The chain's CDR3 is CASSFGTSNTGELFF. CDR3 DNA: TGTGCCAGCAGCTTCGGGACTAGCAACACCGGGGAGCTGTTTTTT.

Comments on this clone: At one boundary the junction diverges from the germline segment, which might be a read error. The chain recombines TRBV4-2 with TRBJ1-2, with 9 bases lining up with TRBD1. Germline lookup yields CDR1 LGHNA and CDR2 YNFKEQ. The CDR3 is made up of 16 amino acids. In nucleotides, the CDR3 is TGTGCCAGCACCCAAACAGGGGGCGCATTGGCCTATGGCTACACCTTC. Translation gives CASTQTGGALAYGYTF.

The gene calls are TRBV28 and TRBJ1-2; 7 bases match TRBD1. The germline gives CDR1 MDHEN, CDR2 SYDVKM. The CDR3 consists of 14 residues. Trimming removed 4 bases from V and 5 bases from J; junction bases left unmatched: 7. The CDR3: CASSSTGTDYGYTF. The CDR3 DNA is TGTGCCAGCAGTTCTACCGGGACAGATTATGGCTACACCTTC.

The chain joins TRBV4-2 to TRBJ2-7, with 10 bases identical to TRBD1. CDR3 size: 15 residues. The germline CDR1 and CDR2 sequences are LGHNA and YNFKEQ. With V trimmed by 4 bases and J by 5 bases, 8 bases remained unmatched. CDR3 protein: CASSRLGTGVDEQYF. CDR3 DNA: TGTGCCAGCAGCCGGTTAGGGACAGGGGTCGACGAGCAGTACTTC.

This chain links TRBV5-1 with TRBJ1-1, with D perhaps TRBD1 (6 bases). V lost 4 bases and J 5 bases, leaving 18 bases between the germline ends. Germline lookup yields CDR1 SGHRS and CDR2 YFSETQ. The CDR3 loop spans 15 amino acids. The CDR3 DNA follows: TGCGCCAGCAGCCGGGACACCGGGGAACGGACTGAAGCTTTCTTT. This codes for CASSRDTGERTEAFF.

In regard to this clone: Mismatch with germline at one junction end may stem from a read error. V and J are TRBV12-3 or TRBV12-4 and TRBJ1-4; D is perhaps TRBD1 (6 bases). The CDR3 is 13 residues long. CDR3 in DNA: TGTGCCAGCAGCGACAGGACTAGTGAAAAACTGTTTTTT. It yields the protein CASSDRTSEKLFF.

This chain joins TRBV7-2 and TRBJ2-3; 8 nucleotides agree with TRBD1. Germline CDR1 and CDR2: SGHTA and FQGNSA. V was pared by 5 bases and J by 5 bases, with 9 bases of the junction left unmatched. The CDR3 has 15 residues. The CDR3 loop reads CASSGRTGILDTQYF. The CDR3 nucleotides are TGTGCCAGCAGCGGACGGACAGGGATTTTAGATACGCAGTATTTT.

The chain has TRBV28 and TRBJ1-4; D is possibly TRBD1 (5 bases). This CDR3 region has 17 residues. V was pared by 5 bases and J by 0 bases, with 16 bases between. Germline values: CDR1 MDHEN, CDR2 SYDVKM. DNA of the CDR3: TGTGCCAGCAGTCCACTTGGGGGGTTTACAACTAATGAAAAACTGTTTTTT. The encoded protein is CASSPLGGFTTNEKLFF.

The CDR3 loop is CASSRDRVTGANVLTF. For the CDR3, the DNA is TGTGCCAGCAGCCGGGACAGGGTAACTGGGGCCAACGTCCTGACTTTC. The chain employs TRBV7-2 and TRBJ2-6; TRBD1 aligns across 9 bases. J gave up 2 bases and V 5 bases, and 4 bases lay outside the gene matches. Germline V CDR1 and CDR2: SGHTA, FQGNSA. The CDR3 runs to 16 residues.

This clone was found a few times. The chain uses TRBV7-6 and TRBJ2-5; D might be TRBD2 (6 bases). V was shortened by 5 bases and J by 5 bases, with 21 bases between the two germline ends. The V gene's germline CDR1 is SGHVS and CDR2 FNYEAQ. This CDR3 has 16 amino acids. For the CDR3, the DNA is TGTGCCAGCAGCATGAGGCTTACGGGACTTACGGAGACCCAGTACTTC. Its translation is CASSMRLTGLTETQYF.

The rearrangement uses TRBV24-1 and TRBJ1-2; 7 nucleotides align to TRBD1. With V trimmed by 4 bases and J by 4 bases, 5 bases remained unmatched. Germline V gene lookup returns CDR1 KGHDR and CDR2 SFDVKD. The CDR3 has 14 amino acids. The CDR3 reads CATSEPDRTYGYTF. CDR3 nucleotide sequence: TGTGCCACCAGTGAACCGGACAGGACCTATGGCTACACCTTC.

V gene TRBV7-8 combines with J gene TRBJ2-1; 7 positions agree with TRBD2. There are 15 residues in the CDR3. Germline V gene lookup returns CDR1 SGHVS and CDR2 FQNEAQ. V lost 3 bases to trimming and J lost 8 bases; unmatched junction nucleotides: 10. CDR3: CASSFSASGGDEQFF. CDR3 in DNA: TGTGCCAGCAGCTTTAGCGCTAGCGGCGGGGATGAGCAGTTCTTC.

The V and J genes are TRBV6-6 and TRBJ1-4; 8 bases align to TRBD1. CDR1 is MNHNY, CDR2 SVGAGI, per germline (reference sequence). The V gene end was trimmed by 6 bases and the J gene end by 4 bases; junction bases not matched to a gene: 4. The CDR3 length is 14 residues. This CDR3 is CASRPGQGNEKLFF. CDR3 coding DNA: TGTGCCAGCAGGCCAGGACAGGGTAATGAAAAACTGTTTTTT.

The chain joins TRBV5-1 to TRBJ1-1, with 7 bases that match TRBD1. The CDR3 has 15 amino acids. Germline V gene lookup returns CDR1 SGHRS and CDR2 YFSETQ. Unmatched junction bases numbered 9, after V lost 3 bases and J lost 4 bases. The CDR3 bases are TGCGCCAGCAGCTCCGAGGGACAGCGCTCCACTGAAGCTTTCTTT. It codes for CASSSEGQRSTEAFF. Full variable domain (remainder filled in from reference TRBV5-1 and TRBJ1-1): KAGVTQTPRYLIKTRGQQVTLSCSPISGHRSVSWYQQTPGQGLQFLFEYFSETQRNKGNFPGRFSGRQFSNSRSEMNVSTLELGDSALYLCASSSEGQRSTEAFFGQGTRLTVV.

This chain connects TRBV15 to TRBJ1-2; no firm D call. Germline CDR1 LNHNV, CDR2 YYDKDF (reference sequence). CDR3 size: 14 residues. V was shortened by 6 bases and J by 2 bases, with 13 bases between the two germline ends. CDR3 sequence: CATRIFGQNYGYTF. DNA for the CDR3: TGTGCCACCAGAATTTTTGGGCAGAACTATGGCTACACCTTC.

The rearrangement links TRBV25-1 to TRBJ2-3, with 10 nucleotides matching TRBD1. This CDR3 spans 15 amino acids. V was clipped by 1 base and J by 4 bases; unmatched bases: 2. In germline, CDR1 is MGHDK, CDR2 SYGVNS. In DNA, the CDR3 is TGTGCCAGCAGTGAATGGGACAGGGGAGCAGATACGCAGTATTTT. Translated: CASSEWDRGADTQYF.

The rearrangement uses TRBV10-3 and TRBJ2-5; D is uncertain. CDR3 length: 12 residues. Germline V CDR1 and CDR2: ENHRY, SYGVKD. Trimming shortened V by 0 bases and J by 5 bases, and 4 bases separated the two germline ends. The CDR3 DNA follows: TGTGCCATCAGTGAGTCCGGGGAGACCCAGTACTTC. It is translated as CAISESGETQYF.

The chain uses TRBV7-2 and TRBJ2-7; 11 nucleotides match TRBD2. The CDR3 runs 19 residues. Trimming took 1 base from V and 5 from J; bases not matched to a gene: 16. Germline V lookup: CDR1 SGHTA, CDR2 FQGNSA. CDR3 region: CASSLGPLAGGLRINEQYF. Here the CDR3 DNA reads TGTGCCAGCAGCTTAGGGCCCCTAGCGGGGGGACTCAGGATCAACGAGCAGTACTTC. Looking up the rest from reference TRBV7-2 and TRBJ2-7 gives the full variable domain: GAGVSQSPSNKVTEKGKDVELRCDPISGHTALYWYRQSLGQGLEFLIYFQGNSAPDKSGLPSDRFSAERTGGSVSTLTIQRTQQEDSAVYLCASSLGPLAGGLRINEQYFGPGTRLTVT.